The present TCR beta chain was sequenced within a study of blood T cell repertoires in COVID-19. As for the study in general: In each case, the material was cDNA or gDNA derived from T cells, B-cell-depleted T cells, or PBMCs.

The CDR3 is 12 amino acids. Trimming cost V 6 bases and J 3 bases, with 9 bases left between them. The V gene's germline CDR1 is LGHNA and CDR2 YNFKEQ. TCRdb's table, derived via immunoSEQ multiplex PCR, lists solely in-frame clones and lacks some. Of fewer than 350,000 clones listed, roughly 93% are singletons. The sequence derives from a woman aged 40 to 50 with acute COVID-19. The chain uses TRBV4-2 and TRBJ2-7; TRBD2 is a possible D gene (6 bases). Sequencing was done on a sample of PBMCs or T cells enriched from blood (not recorded which). The CDR3 spells CASSPGGYEQYF. The CDR3 DNA reads as TGTGCCAGCAGTCCCGGGGGCTACGAGCAGTACTTC.